This section outlines one T cell receptor (beta chain) sequence together with its context. This clonotype has a count of ten or more. Its specific antigen is unknown. Qualities for individual bases were not recorded, and no much larger clone is one base off. All donors were healthy Caucasians. Three pairs of female monozygotic twins, all aged roughly 18 to 29 years, were included in the twin cohort. CD4+ and CD8+ T cell populations were isolated with positive isolation kits from Invitrogen. The library was made by 5' RACE. TCRdb shows the sequencer as Illumina HiSeq 2000. Template switching added a universal primer binding site, and the final cDNA carried a unique molecular identifier that allowed TCR cDNA molecules to be counted accurately. Specific primers in the conserved constant-segment region were used to synthesize first-strand cDNA for the TCR alpha and beta chains. Each cDNA library was double barcoded, with a SMART-Mk sample barcode plus Illumina barcodes, to control for contamination. TruSeq adapter sequences along with Illumina sample barcodes were introduced in two successive PCR steps. The Illumina HiSeq platform was used with custom primers to sequence TCR alpha and beta cDNA libraries. The paper's data handling went like this. MiGEC processed the raw reads to extract unique molecular identifiers, while MiXCR was used to determine the CDR3 positions. For each individual, recombination models were inferred using an EM algorithm with the repgenHMM and IGoR tools. Shared clonotypes were analyzed with the tcR package in R, and sharing was normalized by the product of cloneset sizes. To study raw recombination free of thymic and clonal selection effects, out-of-frame nonproductive sequences were analyzed. Using fastp trimming at Q25 and MiXCR clonotype assembly, TCRdb reanalyzed the public sequencing data and kept in-frame beta chains. Each CDR3 protein gets just one entry, which takes the most common genes and DNA from the rows behind it. The V and J calls, along with clone size, are taken from TCRdb and not from the paper's own processing. The sample data list more than 400,000 distinct CDR3 sequences, and about 15% of these were observed just once. The biggest ten clones account for roughly 0.43% of the sample.

The data are from a study of identical twins (dated by TCRdb to the mid-2010s). Some background on the complete study: The study deep-sequenced TCR alpha and beta repertoires from monozygotic twins, unrelated adults of various ages and cord blood to test whether fetal clonotypes persist. Replicate twin experiments were performed at different times using different library preparation protocols to rule out contamination.

Broader findings and caveats from the paper: Excess twin sharing in beta out-of-frame sequences was weaker because fewer shared sequences lowered the signal-to-noise ratio. Invariant T cells such as MAIT and iNKT could partly confound zero-insertion analyses, although diverse VJ usage argued against such confounding for most clonotypes. Because the same donors could not be followed over many years, the conclusions depended on cross-sectional statistical analysis. In monozygotic twins, out-of-frame TCR alpha sharing was systematically underestimated by recombination models, although the models agreed with sharing between unrelated individuals. Compared with coincidental sharing between unrelated individuals, an excess of low generation-probability sequences was observed among out-of-frame TCR alpha sequences shared between twins. Fewer insertions were carried by abundant cord blood beta clonotypes, a similar but weaker trend appeared in young adult naive repertoires, and no such trend appeared in memory repertoires.

In addition, the sample was reused for a study of yellow fever vaccine responses in identical twins. That second publication adds: According to the authors, in identical twins the way T cells responded to vaccination appeared partly convergent and partly personalized. The study precisely tracked vaccine-responding T cell clones in identical twins.

Source material: CD4+ T cells sorted from blood. The source is a woman younger than 35 in good health.

The DNA sequence is TGTGCCAGCAGTCCGTACACTAGCGGGGCAGACAATGAGCAGTTCTTC. This sequence encodes CASSPYTSGADNEQFF. The sequence is built from TRBV12-3 or TRBV12-4 and TRBJ2-1; TRBD2 matches 10 bases in the middle. Spanning cysteine to phenylalanine, the CDR3 consists of 16 amino acids. Only CDR3 DNA is held: 48 bases, read in frame from base 1. Germline trimming amounts to 5 bases on V and 5 bases on J, with 9 as the count of junction bases outside the gene matches.